These T cell receptor beta chains were read from a single sample in a study of cytomegalovirus exposure and HLA in healthy donors. Assay used: immunoSEQ multiplex PCR; TCRdb lists only in-frame clones, some missing. The data hold about 140,000 clones, with roughly 9.7% observed a single time. The sample taken for sequencing was PBMCs. Source of these receptors: a man aged 50 or older in good health and CMV-seronegative. Each CDR3 is given with its conserved first and last residue. Rows may omit the clone size; those that give it use once, few, many or a size class.

V,size,CDR3
TRBV30,few,CAWSVGGRVETQYF
TRBV7-9,.,CASSLVGAGNQPQHF
TRBV28,.,CASSSPGQANYGYTF
TRBV5-4,.,CASSPGGNTEAFF
TRBV5-1,few,CASSLMGQGDYGYTF
TRBV30,.,CAWSLGQGGNQPQHF
TRBV9,few,CASSSGTGLRSYTF
TRBV5-5,few,CASSLIRLNTEAFF
TRBV4-1,few,CASSQGSGVGGNQPQHF
TRBV10-1,few,CASSPQAGSTDTQYF
TRBV19,few,CASSIDPVRTEAFF
TRBV7-8,.,CASSLLGQGTEAFF
TRBV10-1,.,CASSRGGGEQFF
TRBV6-5,.,CASSYQQGNTEAFF
TRBV5-1,few,CASSLSRNTEAFF